This is a list of T cell receptor beta chains from one sample in a study of sequential checkpoint blockade in melanoma. The repertoire was sequenced with immunoSEQ multiplex PCR; TCRdb's copy has only in-frame clones and lacks some. The profile shows some 9,400 clones, 59% of them singletons. The specimen was CD8+ T cells sorted from blood (inferred from file names), collected from a patient given nivolumab and ipilimumab in sequence. Receptor source: a human donor with melanoma. Each CDR3 is given with its conserved first and last residue. D genes are given only for firm matches. Where a row states a size, it is once, few, many or the class of an expanded clone; other rows omit it.

D gene	J gene	V gene	CDR3 length	clone size	CDR3 protein	CDR3 DNA
-	TRBJ2-2	TRBV7-8	15	-	CASSLLGAITGELFF	TGTGCCAGCAGCTTACTAGGGGCGATCACCGGGGAGCTGTTTTTT
-	TRBJ2-5	TRBV27	13	-	CASSGGGGVTQYF	TGTGCCAGCTCCGGCGGGGGCGGGGTTACCCAGTACTTC
-	TRBJ2-7	TRBV9	15	-	CASSVAPRDTYEQYF	TGTGCCAGCAGCGTAGCTCCCAGGGACACCTACGAGCAGTACTTC
TRBD2	TRBJ2-3	TRBV9	14	-	CASSGVAGGDTQYF	TGTGCCAGCAGCGGTGTAGCGGGGGGTGATACGCAGTATTTT
-	TRBJ2-7	TRBV9	16	once	CASSHRPAGATYEQYF	TGTGCCAGCAGCCACCGCCCTGCGGGGGCCACGTACGAGCAGTACTTC
-	TRBJ1-4	TRBV15	14	once	CATSGGTGRKKLFF	TGTGCCACCAGCGGCGGGACCGGAAGAAAAAAACTGTTTTTT
TRBD1	TRBJ1-5	TRBV7-6	15	-	CASSQGTGLNQPQHF	TGTGCCAGCAGCCAAGGGACAGGCCTCAATCAGCCCCAGCATTTT
TRBD2	TRBJ2-3	TRBV4-3	17	-	CASSQVLAGGMGDTQYF	TGCGCCAGCAGCCAAGTCCTAGCGGGGGGAATGGGAGATACGCAGTATTTT
TRBD2	TRBJ2-1	TRBV6-4	18	few	CASSDGALAGGPSNEQFF	TGTGCCAGCAGTGATGGGGCATTAGCGGGGGGGCCGTCAAATGAGCAGTTCTTC
-	TRBJ2-1	TRBV27	17	-	CASSLQPGDSLYNEQFF	TGTGCCAGCAGTTTACAACCGGGGGACTCCCTCTACAATGAGCAGTTCTTC
TRBD1	TRBJ2-7	TRBV7-8	12	few	CASSYDRVEQYF	TGTGCCAGCAGCTATGACAGGGTCGAGCAGTACTTC
-	TRBJ2-7	TRBV7-9	14	few	CASSLGGGGYEQYF	TGTGCCAGCAGCTTAGGGGGAGGGGGCTACGAGCAGTACTTC
-	TRBJ2-3	TRBV21-1	14	-	CASSKAGGSDTQYF	TGTGCCAGCAGCAAAGCGGGGGGGTCAGATACGCAGTATTTT
-	TRBJ2-4	TRBV28	15	-	CASSSTDLAKNIQYF	TGTGCCAGCAGTTCGACAGACCTAGCCAAAAACATTCAGTACTTC
TRBD1	TRBJ1-2	TRBV4-3	15	-	CASSPSATGGNGYTF	TGCGCCAGCAGCCCTAGCGCGACAGGGGGCAATGGCTACACCTTC
-	TRBJ1-2	TRBV4-2	15	-	CASSQDRGGASGYTF	TGTGCCAGCAGCCAAGATCGGGGAGGGGCAAGCGGCTACACCTTC
TRBD2	TRBJ2-1	TRBV2	14	few	CASRTSGGAGEQFF	TGTGCCAGCCGGACTAGCGGGGGGGCAGGTGAGCAGTTCTTC
TRBD1	TRBJ1-2	TRBV5-1	18	-	CASSLEVGQGALSSGYTF	TGCGCCAGCAGCTTGGAAGTGGGACAGGGGGCGCTTAGTAGTGGCTACACCTTC
TRBD2	TRBJ2-7	TRBV5-1	15	-	CASSLAAGDLYEQYF	TGCGCCAGCAGCTTGGCGGCGGGGGACTTATACGAGCAGTACTTC
TRBD1	TRBJ1-2	TRBV6-6	14	-	CASSPLGTDYGYTF	TGTGCCAGCAGTCCCCTCGGGACAGACTATGGCTACACCTTC
-	TRBJ1-3	TRBV15	16	medium-sized	CATSRDHASAGNTIYF	TGTGCCACCAGCAGAGATCATGCGTCGGCTGGAAACACCATATATTTT
-	TRBJ2-1	TRBV9	13	few	CASSVGGGSEQFF	TGTGCCAGCAGCGTAGGGGGAGGCTCTGAGCAGTTCTTC
TRBD1	TRBJ1-3	TRBV15	14	-	CATGQESSGNTIYF	TGTGCCACCGGACAGGAGAGCTCTGGAAACACCATATATTTT
TRBD1	TRBJ2-1	TRBV7-6	15	-	CASSPGTGPYNEQFF	TGTGCCAGCAGCCCCGGGACAGGGCCTTACAATGAGCAGTTCTTC
TRBD2	TRBJ2-1	TRBV4-3	17	few	CASSQDPAGGSMNEQFF	TGCGCCAGCAGCCAAGATCCAGCGGGGGGGTCTATGAATGAGCAGTTCTTC
-	TRBJ1-1	TRBV19	14	-	CASSIDYTHTEAFF	TGTGCCAGTAGTATAGATTACACCCACACTGAAGCTTTCTTT